A selection of T cell receptor beta chains follows, all from one sample in a study of blood T cell repertoires in COVID-19. Clones were sequenced by immunoSEQ multiplex PCR, and TCRdb holds only the in-frame ones, with some missing. The table includes 450,000 or so clones, around 91% detected once. The sample was PBMCs or T cells enriched from blood (not recorded which). The receptors were sampled from a man aged 18 to 30 who had recovered from COVID-19. Each CDR3 is given with its conserved first and last residue. The order of the fields is J gene, CDR3 length, clone size, D gene, V gene, CDR3 DNA, CDR3 protein. A D gene is named only where the DNA matches it firmly. Clone sizes are given selectively: once, few, many, or a class where the clone is expanded.

>TRBJ2-1|18|-|TRBD2|TRBV5-1
TGCGCCAGCAGCTTGGCCGGGACTAGCGGGAGGGCCACGGATGAGCAGTTCTTC
CASSLAGTSGRATDEQFF
>TRBJ2-3|14|-|TRBD2|TRBV5-1
TGCGCCAGCAGCTTGGGCGGGAGCGGAGATACGCAGTATTTT
CASSLGGSGDTQYF
>TRBJ1-1|13|-|-|TRBV5-1
TGCGCCAGCAGCTTGGATTTCTCGGGAGAAGCTTTCTTT
CASSLDFSGEAFF
>TRBJ2-1|16|-|TRBD2|TRBV30
TGTGCCTGGAGCCCTGGAGGGGCGGGAGGGCACAATGAGCAGTTCTTC
CAWSPGGAGGHNEQFF
>TRBJ2-3|13|-|TRBD2|TRBV2
TGTGCCAGCAGTGAACACCGGGACTACCATTTGTATTTT
CASSEHRDYHLYF
>TRBJ1-6|14|once|-|TRBV19
TGTGCCAGTACCTCTGGGGGGGCGAATTCACCCCTCCACTTT
CASTSGGANSPLHF
>TRBJ2-7|11|-|-|TRBV10-2
TGCGCCAGCAGTGTGTCCGGGGAGCAGTACTTC
CASSVSGEQYF
>TRBJ1-6|13|few|TRBD1|TRBV5-1
TGCGCCAGCAGCTGGACAGGGACCTCACCCCTCCACTTT
CASSWTGTSPLHF
>TRBJ2-3|17|-|TRBD2|TRBV27
TGTGCCAGCAGTCCGTTTGGATCGGGGAGGGGCACAGATACGCAGTATTTT
CASSPFGSGRGTDTQYF
>TRBJ2-7|15|-|-|TRBV18
TGTGCCAGCTCATCGGGAACAGGGAGTTCCTACGAGCAGTACTTC
CASSSGTGSSYEQYF
>TRBJ1-5|14|-|-|TRBV15
TGTGCCACCAGCAGAGTGGCAGGGGATCAGCCCCAGCATTTT
CATSRVAGDQPQHF
>TRBJ2-7|15|-|TRBD2|TRBV7-8
TGTGCCAGCAGCCGCGGGACTAGCGGGGCCTACGAGCAGTACTTC
CASSRGTSGAYEQYF
>TRBJ1-2|14|-|TRBD1|TRBV9
TGTGCCAGCAGCGGGGGGACAGGGAGATATGGCTACACCTTC
CASSGGTGRYGYTF
>TRBJ2-7|14|-|TRBD2|TRBV7-6
TGTGCCAGCAGCCCCGCTAGCGGGAGTGACGAGCAGTACTTC
CASSPASGSDEQYF
>TRBJ1-2|14|-|-|TRBV11-1
TGTGCCAGCAGCTTATACGGCAGGGAGGGCGGCTACACCTTC
CASSLYGREGGYTF
>TRBJ1-2|14|-|TRBD1|TRBV11-3
TGTGCCAGCAGCTTAGAGGCAGGGGGCCATGGCTACACCTTC
CASSLEAGGHGYTF
>TRBJ1-3|17|-|-|TRBV9
TGTGCCAGCAGCCCTCATAGTCTCCAGGGGATGGGAAACACCATATATTTT
CASSPHSLQGMGNTIYF
>TRBJ2-5|14|-|TRBD2|TRBV28
TGTGCCAGCAGGGGACTAGCGGGAGGAGAGACCCAGTACTTC
CASRGLAGGETQYF
>TRBJ1-2|13|once|-|TRBV28
TGTGCCAGCAGTTTAGGACAACGGAGTGGCTACACCTTC
CASSLGQRSGYTF
>TRBJ2-3|15|-|-|TRBV28
TGTGCCAGCAGTCCTTTGTCGGTCGGGACAGATACGCAGTATTTT
CASSPLSVGTDTQYF
>TRBJ1-5|14|-|TRBD1|TRBV19
TGTGCCAGTTCAACAGGGGGCAGCAATCAGCCCCAGCATTTT
CASSTGGSNQPQHF
>TRBJ2-1|11|-|-|TRBV30
TGTGCCTGGAGTGTACTCCGGGAGCAGTTCTTC
CAWSVLREQFF
>TRBJ2-1|15|-|-|TRBV28
TGTGCCAGCAGTACCTATAGGGGCTCCTACAATGAGCAGTTCTTC
CASSTYRGSYNEQFF
>TRBJ2-3|12|-|-|TRBV14
TGTGCCAGCAGTCATCACACAGATACGCAGTATTTT
CASSHHTDTQYF
>TRBJ2-7|15|-|TRBD2|TRBV3-1/TRBV3-2
TGTGCCAGCAGCCTCCAACGGGGAGGGCCGACCGAGCAGTACTTC
CASSLQRGGPTEQYF
>TRBJ1-6|18|-|-|TRBV7-9
TGTGCCAGCAGCTTAGAATATCTAGGGGGCTCCTATAATTCACCCCTCCACTTT
CASSLEYLGGSYNSPLHF
>TRBJ1-6|17|-|TRBD1|TRBV3-1/TRBV3-2
TGTGCCAGCAGCCAAAGTTGGGACAGGGGAAGTGATTCACCCCTCCACTTT
CASSQSWDRGSDSPLHF